A single sample gave rise to the 24 T cell receptor beta chains below, sequenced in a study of T cell responses to AZD1222 COVID-19 vaccine. Here immunoSEQ multiplex PCR was the method, and the copy in TCRdb shows in-frame clones only, minus some. This table holds fewer than 200,000 clones, 85% to 90% found once. The source material was peripheral blood, sampled 28 days after the second dose of the MenACWY control vaccine. The receptor source for this set is an adult who received the MenACWY meningococcal vaccine as a control.

This sequence joins TRBV30 and TRBJ2-2; no clear D. The CDR3 contains 17 residues. Trimming shortened V by 3 bases and J by 3 bases, and 20 bases separated the two germline ends. Germline V gene data show CDR1 as GTSNPN and CDR2 as SVGIG (reference sequence). The CDR3 region has the DNA TGTGCCTGGAGGGTCCCGATTGGGTCTAATTACACCGGGGAGCTGTTTTTT. Translation: CAWRVPIGSNYTGELFF.

The chain recombines TRBV30 with TRBJ1-5; D remains unclear. This CDR3 is built from 13 residues. V lost 2 bases and J lost 0, with 5 bases in between. CDR1 and CDR2 from the germline V gene are GTSNPN and SVGIG (reference sequence). CDR3 protein: CAWSQYSNQPQHF. In nucleotides, the CDR3 is TGTGCCTGGAGTCAGTATAGCAATCAGCCCCAGCATTTT.

The chain carries TRBV7-9 and TRBJ1-1, with D unclear. Germline-derived CDR1 and CDR2 are SEHNR and FQNEAQ (reference sequence). Trimming cost V 3 bases and J 0 bases, with 5 bases left between them. This CDR3 contains 13 residues. CDR3: CASSFSVNTEAFF. CDR3 sequence (DNA): TGTGCCAGCAGCTTTTCAGTGAACACTGAAGCTTTCTTT.

This clone was observed a handful of times. The V gene is TRBV3-1 (or the pseudogene TRBV3-2), the J gene TRBJ1-6, with 8 bases matching TRBD1. CDR3 size: 16 residues. Germline assignment: CDR1 LGHDT and CDR2 YNNKEL (reference sequence). The V gene end was trimmed by 5 bases and the J gene end by 7 bases; junction bases not matched to a gene: 10. CDR3 sequence reads: CASSTRWTGMNSPLHF. Written as DNA, the CDR3 is TGTGCCAGCAGCACGCGATGGACAGGGATGAATTCACCCCTCCACTTT.

The V call is TRBV29-1, the J call TRBJ2-1, with 7 positions matching TRBD1. CDR1 and CDR2 (germline): SQVTM, ANQGSEA. The CDR3 covers 14 residues. The V gene end was trimmed by 6 bases and the J gene end by 4 bases; junction bases not matched to a gene: 9. DNA for the CDR3: TGCAGCGTCTCCGGGACAGCTCTTTACAATGAGCAGTTCTTC. Its translation is CSVSGTALYNEQFF.

This sequence joins TRBV5-6 and TRBJ2-7; 8 bases agree with TRBD1. The CDR3 runs 13 residues. Per germline, CDR1 SGHDT and CDR2 YYEEEE. The V and J ends lost 4 bases and 6 bases, in that order; junction bases with no gene match: 6. As DNA, the CDR3 is TGTGCCAGCAGCCTGGTCACAGGGGGCGAGCAGTACTTC. Translated, it gives CASSLVTGGEQYF. Supplemented by reference TRBV5-6 and TRBJ2-7, the full variable domain reads DAGVTQSPTHLIKTRGQQVTLRCSPKSGHDTVSWYQQALGQGPQFIFQYYEEEERQRGNFPDRFSGHQFPNYSSELNVNALLLGDSALYLCASSLVTGGEQYFGPGTRLTVT.

The chain links TRBV18 to TRBJ1-1, with D tentatively TRBD1 (5 bases). CDR1 KGHSH and CDR2 LQKENI come from the germline V gene. The CDR3 spans 17 residues. V was trimmed by 2 bases and J by 3 bases, leaving 19 bases between them. As DNA, the CDR3 is TGTGCCAGCTCACCATATGCGGACGGCCGGGGGGACACTGAAGCTTTCTTT. It yields the protein CASSPYADGRGDTEAFF.

The V gene is TRBV7-9, the J gene TRBJ1-5; D uncertain. Germline CDR1 reads SEHNR; CDR2 reads FQNEAQ (reference sequence). V lost 6 bases and J 5 bases, leaving 14 bases between the germline ends. The CDR3 sequence is 14 residues long. CDR3 region: CASSPGGIHQPQHF. CDR3 in DNA: TGTGCCAGCAGTCCGGGCGGGATCCATCAGCCCCAGCATTTT.

This clone was counted once. The chain has TRBV7-9 and TRBJ2-5; 12 bases map to TRBD1. The V gene's germline CDR1 is SEHNR and CDR2 FQNEAQ (reference sequence). CDR3 length: 16 amino acids. Germline trimming cut 2 bases from V and 5 bases from J; bases unmatched to any gene: 6. CDR3 amino acids: CASSLPGQGARETQYF. Here the CDR3 DNA reads TGTGCCAGCAGCTTACCGGGACAGGGGGCGCGGGAGACCCAGTACTTC.

This chain joins TRBV24-1 and TRBJ2-1, with 11 bases that match TRBD2. CDR3 length: 16 amino acids. Germline values: CDR1 KGHDR, CDR2 SFDVKD. Losses at the gene ends were 4 bases for V and 4 bases for J; bases not matched to a gene: 5. CDR3 sequence: CATSDPGTSGYNEQFF. As DNA, the CDR3 is TGTGCCACCAGTGACCCCGGGACTAGCGGTTACAATGAGCAGTTCTTC.

The CDR3 here is CASSHRPPRNTYEQYF. The CDR3 nucleotides are TGTGCCAGCAGCCACCGCCCCCCGCGGAACACCTACGAGCAGTACTTC. The chain has TRBV14 and TRBJ2-7; D is undetermined. The CDR3 contains 16 residues. Germline V gene data show CDR1 as SGHDN and CDR2 as FVKESK. The V gene lost 3 bases and the J gene lost 2 bases, with 17 bases spanning the gap.

This clone was counted a single time. The chain couples TRBV5-4 to TRBJ2-7; D ambiguous. Germline loops: CDR1 SGHNT, CDR2 YYREEE (reference sequence). V gave up 4 bases and J gave up 3 bases, with 20 bases separating them. CDR3 length equals 16 residues. The CDR3 loop is CASSVGGGLALYEQYF. CDR3 DNA sequence: TGTGCCAGCAGCGTGGGTGGCGGCCTCGCCCTCTACGAGCAGTACTTC.

This clone was recorded once. One end of the junction is discordant with germline, which a read error may explain. The V gene is TRBV28, the J gene TRBJ2-7; D is unclear. CDR3 size: 13 residues. Per the germline V gene, CDR1 is MDHEN and CDR2 is SYDVKM. CDR3 nucleotides: TGTGCCACCAGTTTCTTCGGATCCTACGAGCAGTACTTC. As protein: CATSFFGSYEQYF.

V is TRBV5-5 and J is TRBJ1-1, with D uncertain. The length of the CDR3 is 12 residues. Trimming removed 4 bases at V and 4 bases at J, with 8 bases between. The germline gives CDR1 SGHKS, CDR2 YYEKEE (reference sequence). CDR3 loop: CASSGSLTEAFF. CDR3 in DNA: TGTGCCAGCAGCGGAAGTCTCACTGAAGCTTTCTTT.

This chain links TRBV5-4 with TRBJ2-1; no reliable D call. CDR1 and CDR2 from the germline V gene are SGHNT and YYREEE (reference sequence). The V end was cut by 0 bases, the J end by 0 bases, with 7 bases between. This CDR3 is 15 amino acids long. Written as DNA, the CDR3 is TGTGCCAGCAGCTTGGAACCACCCTCCTACAATGAGCAGTTCTTC. It codes for CASSLEPPSYNEQFF.

The chain links TRBV28 to TRBJ1-2; tentatively, D is TRBD1 (6 bases). Germline V gives CDR1 MDHEN, CDR2 SYDVKM. Between the trimmed V and J ends, which lost 5 bases and 2 bases, there was a span of 15 bases. The CDR3 runs to 15 residues. The CDR3 here is CASSLGQNLNYGYTF. In nucleotides, the CDR3 is TGTGCCAGCAGTCTAGGACAGAACTTAAACTATGGCTACACCTTC.

This clone was seen only a few times. The chain is built from TRBV19 and TRBJ2-7; D remains unclear. With 5 bases removed from V and 4 bases from J, the gap between germline ends came to 15 bases. Looked up from germline, CDR1 is LNHDA and CDR2 is SQIVND (reference sequence). The CDR3 covers 14 residues. The chain's CDR3 is CASSASGWSYEQYF. CDR3 bases: TGTGCCAGTAGTGCCTCAGGATGGTCTTACGAGCAGTACTTC.

This clone came up once. This sequence joins TRBV7-8 and TRBJ1-1; D ambiguous. Trimming pared 5 bases from V and 0 bases from J, leaving 4 bases between. This CDR3 comprises 12 residues. Per the germline V gene, CDR1 is SGHVS and CDR2 is FQNEAQ. The CDR3 sequence: CASSRLNTEAFF. The DNA for the CDR3 is TGTGCCAGCAGCCGATTGAACACTGAAGCTTTCTTT.

The sample holds a few counts of this clone. The chain recombines TRBV7-3 with TRBJ2-2; 13 bases map to TRBD2. After removal of 4 bases from V and 9 bases from J, the junction contained 8 bases not matched to a gene. Germline assignment: CDR1 SGHTA and CDR2 FQGTGA. The CDR3 length is 16 residues. This chain's CDR3 is CASSSFTGTSGRELFF. DNA for the CDR3: TGTGCCAGCAGCTCCTTCACCGGGACTAGCGGGAGGGAGCTGTTTTTT. The full variable domain, completed using reference TRBV7-3 and TRBJ2-2, is GAGVSQTPSNKVTEKGKYVELRCDPISGHTALYWYRQSLGQGPEFLIYFQGTGAADDSGLPNDRFFAVRPEGSVSTLKIQRTERGDSAVYLCASSSFTGTSGRELFFGEGSRLTVL.

The chain is built from TRBV28 and TRBJ2-5; the D gene is possibly TRBD2 (6 bases). The V gene's germline CDR1 is MDHEN and CDR2 SYDVKM. The length of the CDR3 is 16 residues. Trimming pared 8 bases from V and 6 bases from J, leaving 25 bases between. This chain's CDR3 is CASEPPRAAGIQTQYF. CDR3 coding DNA: TGTGCCAGCGAACCCCCCAGGGCCGCGGGAATACAGACCCAGTACTTC.

The chain recombines TRBV4-3 with TRBJ1-1; D not resolved. CDR3 length: 13 amino acids. Trimming took off 7 bases at V and 1 base at J, with 10 bases between the two ends. From germline, CDR1 is LGHNA and CDR2 YSLEER. This CDR3 is CASTGRKNTEAFF. CDR3 coding DNA: TGCGCCAGCACGGGAAGGAAGAACACTGAAGCTTTCTTT.

This chain connects TRBV3-1 (or the pseudogene TRBV3-2) to TRBJ2-7, with 9 positions matching TRBD2. Trimming at V came to 3 bases and at J to 0 bases, leaving 3 bases not matched to a gene. The CDR3 length is 15 residues. From germline, CDR1 is LGHDT and CDR2 YNNKEL (reference sequence). As DNA, the CDR3 is TGTGCCAGCAGCCACCCTAGCGGGACCTCCTACGAGCAGTACTTC. Encoded protein: CASSHPSGTSYEQYF.

The chain combines TRBV6-5 with TRBJ1-1; tentative D call: TRBD1 (5 bases). Per the germline V gene, CDR1 is MNHEY and CDR2 is SVGAGI. V shed 0 bases and J shed 1 base, with 12 bases lying between them. The CDR3 has 16 residues. CDR3 loop: CASSYSFGGGNTEAFF. As DNA, the CDR3 is TGTGCCAGCAGTTACTCGTTCGGGGGAGGGAACACTGAAGCTTTCTTT.

The chain has TRBV6-1 and TRBJ2-7; D possibly matches TRBD1 or TRBD2 (5 bases each). Between the trimmed V and J ends, which lost 3 bases and 2 bases, there was a span of 8 bases. Germline-derived CDR1 and CDR2 are MNHNS and SASEGT. The CDR3 totals 13 residues. The CDR3: CASSEGPAYEQYF. The DNA for the CDR3 is TGTGCCAGCAGTGAGGGACCAGCCTACGAGCAGTACTTC.